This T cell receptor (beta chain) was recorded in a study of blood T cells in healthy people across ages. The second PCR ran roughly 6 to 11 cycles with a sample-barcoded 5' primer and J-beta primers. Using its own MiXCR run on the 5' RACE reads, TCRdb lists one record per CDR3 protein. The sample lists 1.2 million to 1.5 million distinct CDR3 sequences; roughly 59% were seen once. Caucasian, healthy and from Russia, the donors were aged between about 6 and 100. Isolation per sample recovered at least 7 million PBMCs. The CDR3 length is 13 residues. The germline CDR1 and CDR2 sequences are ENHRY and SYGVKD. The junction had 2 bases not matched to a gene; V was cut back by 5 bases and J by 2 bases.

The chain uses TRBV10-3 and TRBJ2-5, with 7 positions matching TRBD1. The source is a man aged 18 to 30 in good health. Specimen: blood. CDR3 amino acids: CAISWDRQETQYF. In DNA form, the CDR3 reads TGTGCCATCAGTTGGGACAGACAAGAGACCCAGTACTTC.